The sequence of this T cell receptor (beta chain) was determined in a study of blood T cell repertoires in COVID-19. The overall study: Researchers got acute and convalescent COVID-19 samples from the United States, Italy and Spain. Sources were T cells, B-cell-depleted T cells, or PBMCs; the material itself was cDNA or gDNA.

In the original processing: For nucleated cells, counts were estimated from reference gene primer amplification. The table came from immunoSEQ multiplex PCR; TCRdb's copy has only in-frame clones and leaves some out. V and J calls and clone size are copied from that table; D and trimming were computed from the DNA. The data show around 70,000 clones, roughly 80% seen once. Germline V gives CDR1 LNHDA, CDR2 SQIVND (reference sequence). The J segment lost 5 bases and the V segment lost 9 bases, leaving 10 bases of the junction unmatched. The length of the CDR3 is 14 residues. This clonotype was sampled from a woman aged 60-70 years with acute or convalescent COVID-19. The rearrangement joins TRBV19 to TRBJ2-5, with 9 nucleotides matching TRBD1. The specimen was peripheral blood. In DNA form, the CDR3 reads TGTGCCAGCGCAAGGACAGGGGATAGTGAGACCCAGTACTTC. Its protein is CASARTGDSETQYF.